The clone carrying this TCR beta chain was seen more than once but under ten times. These data are taken from a study of identical twins. This CDR3 is built from 13 residues. Trimming removed 2 bases at V and 4 bases at J, with 6 bases between. Germline CDR1 is SGHTA and CDR2 is FQGNSA. TCRdb re-derived calls from the 5' RACE reads in MiXCR, one entry per CDR3 protein. Of a few hundred thousand distinct CDR3 sequences listed, roughly a tenth are singletons. The receptor comes from a man aged 50 to 59 in good health. The chain carries TRBV7-2 and TRBJ1-5; D is unresolved. The sequenced sample was memory T cells sorted from blood. The CDR3 spells CASSLNHNQPQHF. The CDR3 nucleotides read TGTGCCAGCAGCTTAAACCATAATCAGCCCCAGCATTTT.